This TCR beta chain was observed in a study of cytomegalovirus exposure and HLA in healthy donors. Study-level results: There were over 150 TCR beta chains listed as cytomegalovirus-associated. Solely CMV serostatus was available to characterize immune exposure. The study reported that TCR beta sequences accurately predicted HLA-A and HLA-B alleles in most subjects.

The V gene lost 1 base and the J gene lost 1 base, with 8 bases spanning the gap. CDR1 and CDR2 (germline): SNHLY, FYNNEI. The length of the CDR3 is 15 residues. Remarks on this clone: As yet, its antigen is unknown.

The PCR was carried out with 60 Vbeta primers and 13 Jbeta primers. Some clones are missing from TCRdb's copy, which holds only in-frame ones; the method was immunoSEQ multiplex PCR. The sample includes 280,000 or so clones, 70% to 90% of them seen just once. This sequence originates from a woman younger than 35 in good health and CMV-seronegative. Sample: PBMCs. The chain links TRBV2 to TRBJ1-5; no clear D. Here the CDR3 DNA reads TGTGCCAGCAGTGAAGGAGGAGTGAGCAATCAGCCCCAGCATTTT. Protein: CASSEGGVSNQPQHF.